Below are 26 T cell receptor beta chains sequenced from a single sample in a study of CD8 T cells in ankylosing spondylitis. TCRdb redid the calling of the 5' RACE reads with MiXCR, one entry per CDR3 protein. The table records 160,000 or so distinct CDR3 sequences, around 8.9% of them present only once. Input material: blood, either unsorted or a sorted T cell fraction (not recorded which). The receptors here all came from a female donor with ankylosing spondylitis or in good health (not recorded which).

This clonotype was observed a handful of times. The chain has TRBV18 and TRBJ2-2, with a possible D match to TRBD2 (5 bases). Germline CDR1 is KGHSH and CDR2 is LQKENI. V was shortened by 2 bases and J by 7 bases, with 11 bases between the two germline ends. The CDR3 runs 14 residues. The CDR3 region is CASSPNYGDGELFF. DNA of the CDR3: TGTGCCAGCTCACCAAACTACGGGGACGGGGAGCTGTTTTTT.

This clonotype was counted ten times or more. This chain links TRBV7-9 with TRBJ2-5; 8 bases fit TRBD2. CDR3 length equals 14 residues. Germline V gene sequence: CDR1 SEHNR, CDR2 FQNEAQ (reference sequence). V trimming: 8 bases; J trimming: 4 bases; junction bases outside the gene matches: 9. CDR3 in amino acids: CASGREGHRETQYF. In DNA form, the CDR3 reads TGTGCCAGCGGCCGGGAGGGCCATCGAGAGACCCAGTACTTC.

This clonotype occurred a few times. As DNA, the CDR3 is TGTGCCAGCAGCCCGGAGCTTCGGGAGCAGTACTTC. Its translation is CASSPELREQYF. This chain connects TRBV11-2 to TRBJ2-7; unclear D gene. Germline V lookup: CDR1 SGHAT, CDR2 FQNNGV. Between the trimmed V and J ends, which lost 5 bases and 7 bases, there was a span of 12 bases. CDR3 length: 12 amino acids. Full variable domain (outside the CDR3, taken from reference TRBV11-2 and TRBJ2-7): EAGVAQSPRYKIIEKRQSVAFWCNPISGHATLYWYQQILGQGPKLLIQFQNNGVVDDSQLPKDRFSAERLKGVDSTLKIQPAKLEDSAVYLCASSPELREQYFGPGTRLTVT.

This rearrangement joins TRBV25-1 to TRBJ2-1, with unresolved D. V gave up 6 bases and J gave up 7 bases, with 16 bases separating them. The CDR3 is made up of 14 amino acids. Germline values: CDR1 MGHDK, CDR2 SYGVNS. In nucleotides, the CDR3 is TGTGCCAGCAGCGCTTCCGCGGAGTGGAATGAGCAGTTCTTC. It yields the protein CASSASAEWNEQFF.

The rearrangement joins TRBV3-1 to TRBJ1-2, with 9 bases matching TRBD1. The V segment lost 3 bases and the J segment 5 bases; nucleotides outside the gene matches: 7. Germline lookup yields CDR1 LGHDT and CDR2 YNNKEL (reference sequence). The CDR3 covers 15 residues. CDR3 residues: CASSQEAGTGYGYTF. In DNA form, the CDR3 reads TGTGCCAGCAGCCAGGAAGCCGGGACAGGGTATGGCTACACCTTC.

This clonotype was detected many times. This chain uses TRBV27 with TRBJ2-4; 10 positions match TRBD1. Per germline, CDR1 MNHEY and CDR2 SMNVEV (reference sequence). With V trimmed by 3 bases and J by 7 bases, 3 bases remained unmatched. This CDR3 is built from 14 residues. CDR3 DNA sequence: TGTGCCAGCAGTTTCGGACAGGGGGTCAACATTCAGTACTTC. Protein sequence: CASSFGQGVNIQYF.

The table lists this clonotype with a few counts. This chain links TRBV6-1 with TRBJ2-2; 10 nucleotides line up with TRBD2. Germline V gene sequence: CDR1 MNHNS, CDR2 SASEGT. The CDR3 is 19 residues long. J was trimmed by 0 bases and V by 5 bases; bases with no gene match: 12. The CDR3 reads CASSPEALAGASNTGELFF. The CDR3 coding sequence is TGTGCCAGCAGTCCCGAGGCGCTAGCGGGAGCCTCGAACACCGGGGAGCTGTTTTTT.

The chain recombines TRBV7-9 with TRBJ2-5; D is unresolved. Germline assignment: CDR1 SEHNR and CDR2 FQNEAQ (reference sequence). The V end lost 4 bases, the J end lost 4 bases, and 10 bases lay between the germline ends. This CDR3 region has 13 residues. Here the CDR3 DNA reads TGTGCCAGCAGCTCCGACTTCGGAGAGACCCAGTACTTC. Protein product: CASSSDFGETQYF.

V gene TRBV28 combines with J gene TRBJ2-7; TRBD2 aligns across 11 bases. The CDR3 consists of 14 residues. Per germline, CDR1 MDHEN and CDR2 SYDVKM. The V segment lost 5 bases and the J segment 7 bases; nucleotides outside the gene matches: 7. The CDR3 sequence: CASSGRLAGGEQYF. Here the CDR3 DNA reads TGTGCCAGCAGTGGGAGGCTAGCGGGAGGAGAGCAGTACTTC.

This clonotype was observed at least ten times. V usage is TRBV29-1 and J usage is TRBJ2-7, with D possibly being TRBD2 (6 bases). CDR1 and CDR2 (germline): SQVTM, ANQGSEA. V was clipped by 2 bases and J by 2 bases, with 16 bases between them. The CDR3 covers 15 residues. The CDR3 here is CSVESPGEAAYEQYF. DNA for the CDR3: TGCAGCGTTGAATCGCCGGGGGAGGCTGCCTACGAGCAGTACTTC.

The CDR3 coding sequence is TGTGCCAGCAGCCCCCCGGACAGGGCGGCAGATACGCAGTATTTT. Translated, it gives CASSPPDRAADTQYF. J is TRBJ2-3 and V is TRBV5-4; 8 bases are a match to TRBD1. Trimming cost V 4 bases and J 4 bases; bases outside gene matches: 8. Germline CDR1 SGHNT, CDR2 YYREEE (reference sequence). There are 15 residues in the CDR3.

The chain links TRBV6-5 to TRBJ2-7, with 9 bases lining up with TRBD1. The CDR3 sequence is 13 residues long. V shed 5 bases and J 6 bases; nucleotides not matched to a gene: 5. CDR1 is MNHEY and CDR2 is SVGAGI in the germline V gene. For the CDR3, the DNA is TGTGCCAGCAGTAACAGGGGGCGCAGCGAGCAGTACTTC. Its translation is CASSNRGRSEQYF.

This clonotype was recorded a few times. The chain employs TRBV14 and TRBJ2-1; D not certain. CDR3 length: 15 amino acids. Germline loops: CDR1 SGHDN, CDR2 FVKESK. Trimming left V 1 base short and J 4 bases short, with 11 bases between. The CDR3 sequence is CASSQAPSRYNEQFF. CDR3 coding DNA: TGTGCCAGCAGCCAAGCGCCATCGCGTTACAATGAGCAGTTCTTC.

This clonotype appeared many times. V usage is TRBV5-6 and J usage is TRBJ2-1, with unresolved D. Germline V gene data show CDR1 as SGHDT and CDR2 as YYEEEE. The V gene lost 2 bases and the J gene lost 8 bases, with 5 bases spanning the gap. The CDR3 spans 11 residues. Here the CDR3 reads CASSFGDEQFF. The CDR3 DNA follows: TGTGCCAGCAGCTTTGGGGATGAGCAGTTCTTC. The variable domain in full, with the rest retrieved from reference TRBV5-6 and TRBJ2-1, is DAGVTQSPTHLIKTRGQQVTLRCSPKSGHDTVSWYQQALGQGPQFIFQYYEEEERQRGNFPDRFSGHQFPNYSSELNVNALLLGDSALYLCASSFGDEQFFGPGTRLTVL.

This clonotype was counted at least ten times. V is TRBV20-1 and J is TRBJ1-2; D is uncertain. Germline CDR1 DFQATT, CDR2 SNEGSKA (reference sequence). The CDR3 loop spans 11 amino acids. Trimming took 6 bases from V and 10 from J, leaving 15 bases between them. DNA for the CDR3: TGCAGTGCCCTCCCTGGAACCGCCTACACCTTC. Translated: CSALPGTAYTF.

This clonotype was seen a handful of times. The CDR3 here is CASSIAGVDTGELFF. The DNA of the CDR3 is TGTGCCAGTAGTATAGCAGGGGTCGACACCGGGGAGCTGTTTTTT. This chain uses TRBV19 with TRBJ2-2; tentative D call: TRBD1 (6 bases). Trimming took 1 base from V and 3 from J, leaving 9 bases between them. Germline CDR1 and CDR2: LNHDA and SQIVND (reference sequence). The CDR3 extends over 15 amino acids.

The chain has TRBV30 and TRBJ2-3; D perhaps matches TRBD2 (5 bases). The V gene lost 3 bases and the J gene lost 2 bases, with 12 bases spanning the gap. This CDR3 has 14 amino acids. Germline CDR1 GTSNPN, CDR2 SVGIG (reference sequence). Here the CDR3 DNA reads TGTGCCTGGAGAACCAGCGGAAACACAGATACGCAGTATTTT. Translated: CAWRTSGNTDTQYF.

This clonotype was counted at least ten times. The chain carries TRBV24-1 and TRBJ2-2; D possibly corresponds to TRBD1 (5 bases). V lost 1 base and J 3 bases, leaving 5 bases between the germline ends. The CDR3 runs 14 residues. Germline CDR1 is KGHDR and CDR2 is SFDVKD. The chain's CDR3 is CATSDFRDTGELFF. The CDR3 DNA follows: TGTGCCACCAGTGATTTCAGGGACACCGGGGAGCTGTTTTTT.

This clonotype was picked up many times. This chain connects TRBV9 to TRBJ2-7; the match to TRBD2 covers 9 bases. The germline V gene encodes CDR1 SGDLS and CDR2 YYNGEE. J gave up 0 bases and V 0 bases, and 4 bases lay outside the gene matches. CDR3 size: 16 residues. Written as DNA, the CDR3 is TGTGCCAGCAGCGTAGGGATTAGCGGGAGCTCCTACGAGCAGTACTTC. Translation gives CASSVGISGSSYEQYF. The entire variable domain, with the rest obtained from reference TRBV9 and TRBJ2-7, is as follows: DSGVTQTPKHLITATGQRVTLRCSPRSGDLSVYWYQQSLDQGLQFLIQYYNGEERAKGNILERFSAQQFPDLHSELNLSSLELGDSALYFCASSVGISGSSYEQYFGPGTRLTVT.

The sample holds many counts of this clonotype. This chain joins TRBV7-2 and TRBJ2-5; 8 nucleotides agree with TRBD1. From germline, CDR1 is SGHTA and CDR2 FQGNSA. CDR3 length equals 14 residues. The trim removed 4 bases at V and 4 bases at J, leaving 5 bases unmatched. DNA for the CDR3: TGTGCCAGCAGCTGGACAGGGTTCCGAGAGACCCAGTACTTC. Translation gives CASSWTGFRETQYF.

In this sample, this clonotype turned up many times. The junction departs from germline at one end; a sequencing error may be responsible. This sequence joins TRBV27 and TRBJ2-7, with 8 bases lining up with TRBD1. From germline, CDR1 is MNHEY and CDR2 SMNVEV (reference sequence). CDR3 length: 13 amino acids. The DNA of the CDR3 is TGCGCCAGCAGCCCTGGACAGGGCTACGAGCAGTACTTC. Translated, it gives CASSPGQGYEQYF.

A few counts support this clonotype. This chain uses TRBV4-1 with TRBJ1-5; no clear D. Trimming shortened V by 1 base and J by 5 bases, and 12 bases separated the two germline ends. Per germline, CDR1 MGHRA and CDR2 YSYEKL. This CDR3 has 15 amino acids. The CDR3 sequence is CASSQGPPEDQPQHF. CDR3 nucleotides: TGCGCCAGCAGCCAAGGACCTCCGGAAGATCAGCCCCAGCATTTT.

This clonotype has more than one count but fewer than ten. This chain uses TRBV29-1 with TRBJ2-6; a weak D match, TRBD2 (5 bases). Trimming pared 4 bases from V and 0 bases from J, leaving 7 bases between. The CDR3 runs to 14 residues. Germline values: CDR1 SQVTM, CDR2 ANQGSEA. CDR3 region: CSVAGVSGANVLTF. CDR3 in DNA: TGCAGCGTTGCCGGGGTCTCTGGGGCCAACGTCCTGACTTTC.

This clonotype was seen many times. The gene calls are TRBV7-2 and TRBJ2-7; the D is unclear. The germline V and J ends were trimmed by 8 bases and 4 bases, with 15 bases remaining between them. Germline assignment: CDR1 SGHTA and CDR2 FQGNSA. The CDR3 extends over 13 amino acids. CDR3 protein: CASVWDLGYEQYF. The CDR3 DNA sequence: TGTGCCAGCGTATGGGATCTGGGGTACGAGCAGTACTTC.

This clonotype was observed a few times. The chain couples TRBV6-5 to TRBJ1-2; 7 nucleotides align to TRBD1. The length of the CDR3 is 13 residues. Germline lookup yields CDR1 MNHEY and CDR2 SVGAGI. V shed 2 bases and J 8 bases; nucleotides not matched to a gene: 5. This CDR3 reads CASSYATGRGYTF. The CDR3 DNA reads as TGTGCCAGCAGTTACGCGACAGGGCGAGGCTACACCTTC.

This clonotype appeared a few times. As DNA, the CDR3 is TGTGCCGGGGGCCCCCCGGGGAGTAGAGGCTACACCTTC. It yields the protein CAGGPPGSRGYTF. The chain uses TRBV30 and TRBJ1-2; possible D gene TRBD1, 6 bases. The germline V gene encodes CDR1 GTSNPN and CDR2 SVGIG (reference sequence). The CDR3 extends over 13 amino acids. Trimming shortened V by 8 bases and J by 8 bases, and 21 bases separated the two germline ends. Full variable domain (missing parts from reference TRBV30 and TRBJ1-2): SQTIHQWPATLVQPVGSPLSLECTVEGTSNPNLYWYRQAAGRGLQLLFYSVGIGQISSEVPQNLSASRPQDRQFILSSKKLLLSDSGFYLCAGGPPGSRGYTFGSGTRLTVV.